This is a list of T cell receptor beta chains from one sample in a study of beta chain features in type 1 diabetes. Assay used: immunoSEQ multiplex PCR; TCRdb lists only in-frame clones, some missing. The sample has a few hundred thousand clones; 13% to 15% are singletons. Sequenced material: central memory CD4+ T cells from blood. Every receptor here comes from a young man in good health. CDR3s include the opening cysteine and the closing phenylalanine or tryptophan. Fields, in order: V gene, CDR3 protein.

V gene: TRBV10-1; CDR3 protein: CASSEDSVFSGNTIYF
V gene: TRBV5-4; CDR3 protein: CASSVQKGGGETQYF
V gene: TRBV5-1; CDR3 protein: CASSLAGSTDTQYF
V gene: TRBV5-6; CDR3 protein: CASSLVPQGQQPQHF
V gene: TRBV4-2; CDR3 protein: CASSQEGRQGPSGNTIYF
V gene: TRBV19; CDR3 protein: CASSMWGRDTEAFF
V gene: TRBV29-1; CDR3 protein: CSVTDTGELFF
V gene: TRBV7-9; CDR3 protein: CASSLWTGDHVSF
V gene: TRBV5-4; CDR3 protein: CASSGDSRVLTF
V gene: TRBV30; CDR3 protein: CAWSAYSGSFGETQYF
V gene: TRBV10-1; CDR3 protein: CASLGEGQDYRATGELFF
V gene: TRBV18; CDR3 protein: CASSQGEGYTF
V gene: TRBV18; CDR3 protein: CASSQTTGVGEKLFF
V gene: TRBV25-1; CDR3 protein: CASSERGAGETQYF
V gene: TRBV27; CDR3 protein: CASRDPGQLDSGYTF
V gene: TRBV7-2; CDR3 protein: CASRFSGGQETQYF
V gene: TRBV11-2; CDR3 protein: CASSPPLGEAFF
V gene: TRBV6-5; CDR3 protein: CASSYDGATNEKLFF
V gene: TRBV9; CDR3 protein: CASSVGSATGELFF
V gene: TRBV5-5; CDR3 protein: CASRAHLLNTEAFF
V gene: TRBV30; CDR3 protein: CAWSGSSPLHF
V gene: TRBV5-1; CDR3 protein: CASSLPQDYGYTF
V gene: TRBV19; CDR3 protein: CASSIEGGNYGYTF
V gene: TRBV27; CDR3 protein: CASSQAPSGLAETQYF
V gene: TRBV11-3; CDR3 protein: CASSTGTVGYGYTF
V gene: TRBV5-5; CDR3 protein: CASSLGDRYSNQPQHF
V gene: TRBV19; CDR3 protein: CASSTISGNTIYF
V gene: TRBV5-1; CDR3 protein: CASSEVPEAHETQYF
V gene: TRBV29-1; CDR3 protein: CSVWSAANTEAFF
V gene: TRBV28; CDR3 protein: CASSQSPLAGSTDTQYF
V gene: TRBV7-9; CDR3 protein: CASSLGVSQETQYF
V gene: TRBV27; CDR3 protein: CASRYAGEKDGYTF